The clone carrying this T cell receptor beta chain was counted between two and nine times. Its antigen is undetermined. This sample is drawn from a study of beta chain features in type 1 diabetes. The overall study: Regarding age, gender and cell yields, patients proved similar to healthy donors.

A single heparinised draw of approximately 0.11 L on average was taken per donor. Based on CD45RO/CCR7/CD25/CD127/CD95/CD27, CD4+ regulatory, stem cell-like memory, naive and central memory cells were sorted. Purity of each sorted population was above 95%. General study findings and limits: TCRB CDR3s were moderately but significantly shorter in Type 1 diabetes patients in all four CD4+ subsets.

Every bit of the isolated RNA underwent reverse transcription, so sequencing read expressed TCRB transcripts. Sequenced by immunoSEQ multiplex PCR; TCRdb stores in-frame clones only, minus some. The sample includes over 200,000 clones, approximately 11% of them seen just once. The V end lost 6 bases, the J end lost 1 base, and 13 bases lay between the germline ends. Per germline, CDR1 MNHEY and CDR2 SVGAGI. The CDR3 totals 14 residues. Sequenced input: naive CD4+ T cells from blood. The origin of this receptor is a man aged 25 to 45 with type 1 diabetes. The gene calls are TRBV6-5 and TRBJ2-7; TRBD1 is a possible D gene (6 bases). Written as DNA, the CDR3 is TGTGCCAGCAGGCGGTCAGGGGTTTCCTACGAGCAGTACTTC. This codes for CASRRSGVSYEQYF.